The 12 T cell receptor beta chains listed next were all sequenced from one sample in a study of cytomegalovirus exposure and HLA in healthy donors. TCRdb keeps only in-frame clones here, not all; method: immunoSEQ multiplex PCR. This sample yields around 220,000 clones, of which 65% to 85% are seen a single time; about 14% belongs to the top ten. The material sequenced was PBMCs. These receptors came from a woman aged 25 to 45 in good health and CMV-seropositive.

This clone was detected once. The chain links TRBV10-3 to TRBJ2-1, with 11 bases fitting TRBD2. V trimming: 9 bases; J trimming: 9 bases; junction bases outside the gene matches: 7. The CDR3 has 13 amino acids. The V gene's germline CDR1 is ENHRY and CDR2 SYGVKD. CDR3 bases: TGTGCCATAGAAGGACTAGCGGGCGGTGAGCAGTTCTTC. The encoded protein is CAIEGLAGGEQFF.

The chain couples TRBV7-3 to TRBJ2-2, with 7 positions matching TRBD2. V was pared by 5 bases and J by 6 bases, with 12 bases of the junction left unmatched. Germline CDR1 and CDR2: SGHTA and FQGTGA. The length of the CDR3 is 16 residues. CDR3 residues: CASSPMGAGEAGELFF. CDR3 nucleotides: TGTGCCAGCAGCCCGATGGGTGCGGGAGAGGCCGGGGAGCTGTTTTTT.

The chain joins TRBV15 to TRBJ2-2; D gene unclear. The germline V and J ends were trimmed by 0 bases and 2 bases, with 4 bases remaining between them. Germline assignment: CDR1 LNHNV and CDR2 YYDKDF (reference sequence). The CDR3 runs 14 residues. The CDR3 nucleotides read TGTGCCACCAGCAGAGAACCCAACACCGGGGAGCTGTTTTTT. It translates to CATSREPNTGELFF.

This clone was seen repeatedly, ten times or more. This chain uses TRBV6-1 with TRBJ2-7; 7 positions agree with TRBD1. V was pared by 1 base and J by 0 bases, with 3 bases of the junction left unmatched. Looked up from germline, CDR1 is MNHNS and CDR2 is SASEGT. The CDR3 totals 15 residues. DNA of the CDR3: TGTGCCAGCAGTGAAGTGACAGGGAGCTCCTACGAGCAGTACTTC. It encodes CASSEVTGSSYEQYF.

CDR3 in DNA: TGTGCCAGCAGCTATACCTCGACAGGGGTGGATGGCTACACCTTC. Amino acids: CASSYTSTGVDGYTF. The J gene is TRBJ1-2, the V gene TRBV7-9; 8 nucleotides match TRBD1. Trimming cost V 4 bases and J 6 bases; bases outside gene matches: 10. The CDR3 sequence is 15 residues long. Germline V gene sequence: CDR1 SEHNR, CDR2 FQNEAQ (reference sequence).

This clone was seen a single time. The genes are TRBV6-5 and TRBJ2-7; D is perhaps TRBD2 (5 bases). This CDR3 is 15 amino acids long. V lost 2 bases and J lost 0, with 11 bases in between. Germline-derived CDR1 and CDR2 are MNHEY and SVGAGI. The CDR3 region is CASSYGRGSSYEQYF. The CDR3 nucleotides read TGTGCCAGCAGTTACGGTAGAGGGAGCTCCTACGAGCAGTACTTC.

J is TRBJ1-1 and V is TRBV18; D possibly corresponds to TRBD1 (5 bases). This CDR3 is 13 amino acids long. Germline V CDR1 and CDR2: KGHSH, LQKENI. The germline V and J ends were trimmed by 4 bases and 1 base, with 7 bases remaining between them. CDR3 coding DNA: TGTGCCAGCTCACTGACAGAGAACACTGAAGCTTTCTTT. It codes for CASSLTENTEAFF.

This chain links TRBV5-4 with TRBJ1-2; D is undetermined. This CDR3 spans 13 amino acids. In germline, CDR1 is SGHNT, CDR2 YYREEE (reference sequence). Trimming pared 5 bases from V and 0 bases from J, leaving 8 bases between. The DNA for the CDR3 is TGTGCCAGCAGAGGGTCCACTAACTATGGCTACACCTTC. It encodes CASRGSTNYGYTF.

The V and J genes are TRBV10-3 and TRBJ1-1; TRBD1 matches 7 bases. This CDR3 contains 16 residues. J lost 3 bases, V lost 6 bases, and 13 bases had no gene match. In germline, CDR1 is ENHRY, CDR2 SYGVKD. CDR3 bases: TGTGCCATCAGGGAACCACAGGGGAGGGGGGACACTGAAGCTTTCTTT. It codes for CAIREPQGRGDTEAFF.

In DNA, the CDR3 is TGCGCCAGCAGCCAAGATATAGGGGTAGCTAACTATGGCTACACCTTC. Protein product: CASSQDIGVANYGYTF. The rearrangement uses TRBV4-3 and TRBJ1-2; tentatively, D is TRBD1 (5 bases). V was clipped by 0 bases and J by 0 bases, with 11 bases between them. Germline lookup yields CDR1 LGHNA and CDR2 YSLEER. The CDR3 covers 16 residues.

This rearrangement joins TRBV5-1 to TRBJ2-1, with 13 bases lining up with TRBD2. The CDR3 covers 16 residues. Trimming at V came to 1 base and at J to 7 bases, leaving 5 bases not matched to a gene. The germline CDR1 and CDR2 sequences are SGHRS and YFSETQ. This CDR3 reads CASSLWTSGSSNEQFF. The CDR3 coding sequence is TGCGCCAGCAGCTTGTGGACTAGCGGGAGTTCGAATGAGCAGTTCTTC.

This clone has a handful of counts. The J gene is TRBJ2-2, the V gene TRBV23-1, with a weak D call TRBD1 (5 bases). TRBV23-1 is recorded as an ORF, its role being uncertain. V dropped 3 bases and J dropped 4 bases, with 12 bases sitting between them. There are 15 residues in the CDR3. The CDR3 sequence: CASSQGQVLTGELFF. In nucleotides, the CDR3 is TGCGCCAGCAGTCAGGGGCAGGTGCTCACCGGGGAGCTGTTTTTT.